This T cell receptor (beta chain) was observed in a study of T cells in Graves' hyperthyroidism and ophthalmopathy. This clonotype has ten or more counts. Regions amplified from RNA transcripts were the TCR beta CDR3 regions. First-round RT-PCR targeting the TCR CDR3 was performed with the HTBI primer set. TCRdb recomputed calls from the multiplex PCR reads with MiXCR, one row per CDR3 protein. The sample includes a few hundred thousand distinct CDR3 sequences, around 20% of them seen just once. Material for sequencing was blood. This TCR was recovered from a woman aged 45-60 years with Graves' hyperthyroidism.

The CDR3, as DNA: TGTGCCAGCAGTTTATCTAGCGGGAGTCGGCTAGATACGCAGTATTTT. Translated, it gives CASSLSSGSRLDTQYF. The chain employs TRBV28 and TRBJ2-3, with TRBD2 matching 10 bases. The CDR3 has 16 amino acids. Germline values: CDR1 MDHEN, CDR2 SYDVKM. Trimming at V came to 1 base and at J to 5 bases, leaving 6 bases not matched to a gene.